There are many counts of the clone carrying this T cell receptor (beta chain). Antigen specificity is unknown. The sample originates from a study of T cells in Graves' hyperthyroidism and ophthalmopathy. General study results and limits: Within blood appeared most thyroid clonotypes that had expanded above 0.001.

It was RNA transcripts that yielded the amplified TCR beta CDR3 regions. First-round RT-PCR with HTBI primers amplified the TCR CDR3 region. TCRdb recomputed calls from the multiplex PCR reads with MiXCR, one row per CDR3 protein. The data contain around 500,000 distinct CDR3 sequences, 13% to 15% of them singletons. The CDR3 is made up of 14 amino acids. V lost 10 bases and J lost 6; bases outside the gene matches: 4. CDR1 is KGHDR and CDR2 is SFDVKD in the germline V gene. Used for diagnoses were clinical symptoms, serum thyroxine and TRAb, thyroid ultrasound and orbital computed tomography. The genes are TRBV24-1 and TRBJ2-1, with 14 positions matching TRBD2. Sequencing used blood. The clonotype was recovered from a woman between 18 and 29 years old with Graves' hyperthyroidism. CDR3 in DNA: TGTGCCACGTCCGGGACTAGCGGGAGCAATGAGCAGTTCTTC. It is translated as CATSGTSGSNEQFF.